This T cell receptor (beta chain) was recovered during a study of cytomegalovirus exposure and HLA in healthy donors. Study outcomes and limitations: The tendency of first-cohort TCR clusters to co-occur in the 120 validation repertoires was the finding of a later analysis.

Of note for this clone: Its cognate antigen is unknown.

Some clones are missing from TCRdb's copy, which holds only in-frame ones; the method was immunoSEQ multiplex PCR. In the table there are some 120,000 clones, around 96% of which are singletons. The sequenced material came from PBMCs. The TCR comes from a young man in good health and CMV-seronegative.

For the CDR3, the DNA is TGTGCCAGCAGCAGATCGAGCGGGAGCAATGAGCAGTTCTTC. This encodes CASSRSSGSNEQFF. This chain uses TRBV7-3 with TRBJ2-1; 8 nucleotides align to TRBD2. Trimming at V came to 5 bases and at J to 6 bases, leaving 6 bases not matched to a gene. This CDR3 has 14 amino acids. Germline CDR1 reads SGHTA; CDR2 reads FQGTGA.